A single sample gave rise to the 18 T cell receptor beta chains below, sequenced in a study of blood T cells in healthy people across ages. Primers used in a second PCR of about 7 to 11 cycles were a sample-barcoded 5' primer and a J-beta primer mix. Via MiXCR, TCRdb re-called the 5' RACE reads, giving one row per CDR3 protein. The sample includes some 1,800,000 distinct CDR3 sequences, approximately 40% seen only once; the top ten take under 25%. The sample consisted of blood. The receptors were gathered from a human donor in good health.

The CDR3 region has the DNA TGCGCCAGCAGCCAGGGCCCGACAGGGAGGGTAAGGGATACGCAGTATTTT. Its protein product is CASSQGPTGRVRDTQYF. The chain couples TRBV4-1 to TRBJ2-3, with D perhaps given as TRBD1 or TRBD2 (7 bases each). V was pared by 3 bases and J by 6 bases, with 22 bases between. Germline CDR1 MGHRA, CDR2 YSYEKL. The CDR3 consists of 17 residues.

V gene TRBV6-7 combines with J gene TRBJ1-2; D unresolved. TRBV6-7 has ORF status, its function being uncertain. This CDR3 is built from 17 residues. Trimming shortened V by 0 bases and J by 2 bases, and 16 bases separated the two germline ends. The CDR3 DNA reads as TGTGCCAGCAGTTACTCGAGTGGAGGTCCTGCGAACTATGGCTACACCTTC. It specifies CASSYSSGGPANYGYTF.

This rearrangement joins TRBV12-3 or TRBV12-4 to TRBJ2-5; D gene unclear. The assigned J gene may be wrong: the sequence end matches TRBJ2-7 better. The CDR3 runs to 12 residues. As DNA, the CDR3 is TGTGCCAGCGGGATTCTAGCCTACGAGCAGTACTTC. Translated, it gives CASGILAYEQYF.

The rearrangement joins TRBV5-1 to TRBJ2-3, with D uncertain. This CDR3 contains 17 residues. Germline values: CDR1 SGHRS, CDR2 YFSETQ. Trimming pared 0 bases from V and 0 bases from J, leaving 14 bases between. CDR3 bases: TGCGCCAGCAGCTTGGTCCGTAGTTATGCTAGCACAGATACGCAGTATTTT. The encoded protein is CASSLVRSYASTDTQYF.

This clonotype has more than one count but fewer than ten. V gene TRBV27 combines with J gene TRBJ1-2, with 11 bases fitting TRBD1. This CDR3 spans 14 amino acids. The junction had 3 bases not matched to a gene; V was cut back by 6 bases and J by 3 bases. The V gene's germline CDR1 is MNHEY and CDR2 SMNVEV (reference sequence). The CDR3 protein is CASRWTGGDYGYTF. The CDR3 nucleotides read TGTGCCAGCAGGTGGACAGGGGGCGACTATGGCTACACCTTC.

This rearrangement joins TRBV18 to TRBJ1-1; 10 nucleotides agree with TRBD1. The germline CDR1 and CDR2 sequences are KGHSH and LQKENI. V was clipped by 5 bases and J by 3 bases; unmatched bases: 9. There are 16 residues in the CDR3. The CDR3 region has the DNA TGTGCCAGCTCATCCGTGACAGGGGGCATGGACACTGAAGCTTTCTTT. Its translation is CASSSVTGGMDTEAFF.

This clonotype was counted many times. At one end the junction does not follow the germline gene, possibly because of a read error. The chain links TRBV12-5 to TRBJ2-1; the D is unclear. Per germline, CDR1 LGHNT and CDR2 FRNRAP. The length of the CDR3 is 11 residues. The CDR3 DNA reads TGCGCCAGTGGCTCCTACAATGAGCAGTTCTTC. Its translation is CASGSYNEQFF.

In this sample, this clonotype turned up many times. The CDR3 DNA follows: TGCAGCGCCAGGGGGATCTATGGCTACACCTTC. Its protein product is CSARGIYGYTF. The rearrangement uses TRBV20-1 and TRBJ1-2, with 7 bases aligning to TRBD1. This CDR3 is 11 amino acids long. Germline V CDR1 and CDR2: DFQATT, SNEGSKA (reference sequence).

This chain connects TRBV7-2 to TRBJ2-2; D unresolved. The CDR3 extends over 15 amino acids. V lost 2 bases, J lost 0 bases, and 7 bases lay in between. Germline values: CDR1 SGHTA, CDR2 FQGNSA. In DNA form, the CDR3 reads TGTGCCAGCAGCTTATACAGCTCGAACACCGGGGAGCTGTTTTTT. Protein product: CASSLYSSNTGELFF. Full variable domain (missing parts from reference TRBV7-2 and TRBJ2-2): GAGVSQSPSNKVTEKGKDVELRCDPISGHTALYWYRQSLGQGLEFLIYFQGNSAPDKSGLPSDRFSAERTGGSVSTLTIQRTQQEDSAVYLCASSLYSSNTGELFFGEGSRLTVL.

In regard to this clonotype: The junction differs from germline at one of its ends, possibly a read error. This sequence joins TRBV7-3 and TRBJ2-1, with 8 bases that match TRBD2. Per the germline V gene, CDR1 is SGHTA and CDR2 is FQGTGA. This CDR3 has 16 residues. CDR3 region: CACSQETSVGYNEQFF. CDR3 bases: TGTGCCTGCAGCCAAGAGACTAGCGTGGGCTACAATGAGCAGTTCTTC.

This rearrangement joins TRBV7-9 to TRBJ1-1; D unresolved. Germline V gene sequence: CDR1 SEHNR, CDR2 FQNEAQ (reference sequence). Trimming shortened V by 7 bases and J by 2 bases, and 8 bases separated the two germline ends. This CDR3 contains 12 residues. The DNA of the CDR3 is TGTGCCAGCACCTATTTTAACACTGAAGCTTTCTTT. It translates to CASTYFNTEAFF.

This clonotype was found once. The chain couples TRBV11-3 to TRBJ1-2; D gene unclear. This CDR3 has 14 residues. Trimming stripped 0 bases from V and 3 bases from J, with 8 bases between. Germline V gene sequence: CDR1 SGHNT, CDR2 YENEEA. The CDR3 sequence is CASSLDLRDYGYTF. The CDR3 bases are TGTGCCAGCAGCTTAGATCTAAGGGACTATGGCTACACCTTC.

This clonotype was found many times. The chain carries TRBV20-1 and TRBJ2-3; 12 bases are shared with TRBD2. CDR1 and CDR2 (germline): DFQATT, SNEGSKA (reference sequence). This CDR3 comprises 14 residues. The CDR3 bases are TGCAGCGCCCGGACTAGCGGGGGCACAGATACGCAGTATTTT. It encodes CSARTSGGTDTQYF.

Worth noting for this clonotype: A much larger clone lies a single base off, so this may be a read error. This likely comes from a read error, as the CDR3 has no conserved phenylalanine or tryptophan at its end. The CDR3 here is CASSLGTYTDTQYC. DNA of the CDR3: TGTGCCAGCAGCTTGGGGACTTACACAGATACGCAGTATTGT. The chain is built from TRBV7-9 and TRBJ2-3; D perhaps matches TRBD2 (6 bases). This CDR3 has 14 residues. Per the germline V gene, CDR1 is SEHNR and CDR2 is FQNEAQ (reference sequence). V was clipped by 3 bases and J by 2 bases, with 9 bases between them.

This clonotype was detected a few times. Relative to the germline gene, one junction end is altered; a read error may explain this. The rearrangement joins TRBV20-1 to TRBJ1-6, with TRBD1 identical over 8 bases. The CDR3 consists of 13 residues. Germline CDR1 reads DFQATT; CDR2 reads SNEGSKA (reference sequence). The CDR3 is CSAGQGPNSPLYF. CDR3 DNA: TGCAGTGCTGGACAGGGCCCGAATTCACCCCTCTACTTT.

This clonotype was counted at least ten times. V and J are TRBV7-2 and TRBJ1-2, with 8 bases aligning to TRBD1. The CDR3 contains 12 residues. Per the germline V gene, CDR1 is SGHTA and CDR2 is FQGNSA. The V segment lost 8 bases and the J segment 5 bases; nucleotides outside the gene matches: 4. CDR3 sequence reads: CASGDRGYGYTF. The CDR3 nucleotides read TGTGCCAGCGGTGACAGGGGATATGGCTACACCTTC.

This clonotype showed up just a few times. The CDR3 region is CASSTGGDYTEAFF. The DNA for the CDR3 is TGTGCCAGCAGTACCGGCGGGGATTACACTGAAGCTTTCTTT. The chain carries TRBV6-2 or TRBV6-3 and TRBJ1-1; D unresolved. The germline gives CDR1 MNHEY, CDR2 SVGEGT. CDR3 length: 14 amino acids. V lost 5 bases and J lost 3, with 13 bases in between.

This sequence joins TRBV5-1 and TRBJ1-1, with no clear D. The germline V gene encodes CDR1 SGHRS and CDR2 YFSETQ. This CDR3 region has 11 residues. V lost 7 bases to trimming and J lost 8 bases, with 12 bases between them. This CDR3 reads CASFEGLEAFF. The CDR3 DNA sequence: TGCGCCAGCTTCGAGGGTTTAGAAGCTTTCTTT. Combining the CDR3 with reference TRBV5-1 and TRBJ1-1 gives the whole variable domain KAGVTQTPRYLIKTRGQQVTLSCSPISGHRSVSWYQQTPGQGLQFLFEYFSETQRNKGNFPGRFSGRQFSNSRSEMNVSTLELGDSALYLCASFEGLEAFFGQGTRLTVV.